The 20 T cell receptor beta chains in this list originate from one sample, sequenced in a study of early T cells in non-severe SARS-CoV-2 infection. TCRdb recomputed calls from the 5' RACE reads with MiXCR, one row per CDR3 protein. The sample lists tens of thousands of distinct CDR3 sequences, around 3.9% seen once, with about 6.3% in the top ten. Source material: whole blood. Source of these receptors: an adult who was a healthcare worker with PCR-confirmed SARS-CoV-2 infection or an uninfected control (not recorded which).

The V call is TRBV6-5, the J call TRBJ1-5; TRBD1 is a possible D gene (5 bases). Germline CDR1 is MNHEY and CDR2 is SVGAGI. This CDR3 is 15 amino acids long. V dropped 5 bases and J dropped 6 bases, with 17 bases sitting between them. CDR3 loop: CASSPFRGGGQPQHF. The CDR3, as DNA: TGTGCCAGCAGTCCCTTTCGGGGCGGCGGTCAGCCCCAGCATTTT.

This clonotype has a count of ten or more. The rearrangement uses TRBV25-1 and TRBJ2-1, with 11 bases that match TRBD2. Germline assignment: CDR1 MGHDK and CDR2 SYGVNS. With V trimmed by 5 bases and J by 7 bases, 7 bases remained unmatched. This CDR3 has 15 amino acids. The CDR3 sequence: CASSIIAGGPNEQFF. CDR3 coding DNA: TGTGCCAGCAGTATCATAGCGGGGGGGCCAAATGAGCAGTTCTTC.

This clonotype has at least ten counts. The chain employs TRBV19 and TRBJ2-7; 7 bases match TRBD1. Germline CDR1 reads LNHDA; CDR2 reads SQIVND (reference sequence). J lost 5 bases, V lost 8 bases, and 9 bases had no gene match. This CDR3 contains 13 residues. The CDR3 loop is CASHRTGAHEQYF. The DNA for the CDR3 is TGTGCCAGTCACCGGACAGGCGCCCACGAGCAGTACTTC.

The table lists this clonotype with a few counts. V usage is TRBV4-2 and J usage is TRBJ2-1, with 7 bases lining up with TRBD2. Unmatched junction bases numbered 7, after V lost 5 bases and J lost 3 bases. Germline V gene lookup returns CDR1 LGHNA and CDR2 YNFKEQ. The CDR3 length is 15 residues. CDR3 nucleotide sequence: TGTGCCAGCAGCTCCGGGGCTAGCGGCTACAATGAGCAGTTCTTC. It yields the protein CASSSGASGYNEQFF.

In this sample, this clonotype turned up many times. The V and J genes are TRBV6-6 and TRBJ2-7; tentatively, D is TRBD2 (6 bases). This CDR3 has 15 residues. The germline gives CDR1 MNHNY, CDR2 SVGAGI (reference sequence). Trimming took off 5 bases at V and 0 bases at J, with 14 bases between the two ends. The CDR3: CASSGLGTYSYEQYF. The DNA for the CDR3 is TGTGCCAGCAGTGGCTTGGGGACTTACTCCTACGAGCAGTACTTC.

This clonotype was recorded at least ten times. V usage is TRBV7-2 and J usage is TRBJ2-3; TRBD2 agrees at 13 bases. V lost 0 bases, J lost 0 bases, and 12 bases stayed unmatched. Looked up from germline, CDR1 is SGHTA and CDR2 is FQGNSA. This CDR3 spans 21 amino acids. The CDR3 bases are TGTGCCAGCAGCTTAGCTAGGGGTAGACTAGCGGGGGGACGAAGCACAGATACGCAGTATTTT. Protein sequence: CASSLARGRLAGGRSTDTQYF.

This clonotype was observed a few times. The CDR3 loop is CASSLRDTDTQYF. Written as DNA, the CDR3 is TGTGCCAGCAGCTTGCGAGACACAGATACGCAGTATTTT. V is TRBV5-4 and J is TRBJ2-3; D remains ambiguous. Germline V gene data show CDR1 as SGHNT and CDR2 as YYREEE (reference sequence). V lost 1 base and J 2 bases, leaving 5 bases between the germline ends. The length of the CDR3 is 13 residues.

In this sample, this clonotype turned up many times. J is TRBJ2-1 and V is TRBV7-9; TRBD2 matches at 14 bases. Unmatched junction bases numbered 1, after V lost 0 bases and J lost 3 bases. Germline V gene data show CDR1 as SEHNR and CDR2 as FQNEAQ (reference sequence). CDR3 size: 17 residues. Here the CDR3 reads CASSLAGTSGSYNEQFF. The CDR3 DNA reads TGTGCCAGCAGCTTAGCGGGGACTAGCGGGAGCTACAATGAGCAGTTCTTC.

This clonotype was seen ten or more times. The CDR3 DNA sequence: TGTGCTAGTGGTTTGGGGGCGATGAAAAATCAGCCCCAGCATTTT. This encodes CASGLGAMKNQPQHF. This chain connects TRBV12-5 to TRBJ1-5; D is unresolved. CDR1 LGHNT and CDR2 FRNRAP come from the germline V gene. Deletions cut 1 base from V and 4 bases from J, with 11 bases between. There are 15 residues in the CDR3.

This clonotype was seen ten or more times. One junction end does not reproduce the germline sequence, and a read error may be involved. The chain couples TRBV19 to TRBJ2-1; D not certain. The CDR3 is 11 residues long. Germline assignment: CDR1 LNHDA and CDR2 SQIVND (reference sequence). The CDR3 nucleotides read TGTGCCAGTAGTACCGATTTAGACTGCTCCTTC. Encoded protein: CASSTDLDCSF.

This clonotype was recorded many times. This rearrangement joins TRBV2 to TRBJ1-2, with D possibly TRBD1 on 6 matching bases. CDR3 size: 14 residues. Trimming took off 4 bases at V and 4 bases at J, with 13 bases between the two ends. Per the germline V gene, CDR1 is SNHLY and CDR2 is FYNNEI. The CDR3 is CASSGQGPSYGYTF. The CDR3 region has the DNA TGTGCCAGCAGTGGGCAGGGGCCGTCCTATGGCTACACCTTC.

This clonotype has just a few counts. The DNA for the CDR3 is TGTGCCAGCAGCTCGAGGGGAAATCAGCCCCAGCATTTT. It specifies CASSSRGNQPQHF. The chain links TRBV7-9 to TRBJ1-5, with D maybe TRBD1 (5 bases). Deletions cut 4 bases from V and 4 bases from J, with 8 bases between. The length of the CDR3 is 13 residues. CDR1 SEHNR and CDR2 FQNEAQ come from the germline V gene (reference sequence). The full variable domain, completed using reference TRBV7-9 and TRBJ1-5, is DTGVSQNPRHKITKRGQNVTFRCDPISEHNRLYWYRQTLGQGPEFLTYFQNEAQLEKSRLLSDRFSAERPKGSFSTLEIQRTEQGDSAMYLCASSSRGNQPQHFGDGTRLSIL.

In this sample, this clonotype turned up many times. CDR3 region: CASSYPMGGFRTKNIQYF. The DNA for the CDR3 is TGTGCCAGCAGTTACCCTATGGGAGGGTTCAGGACCAAAAACATTCAGTACTTC. The V and J genes are TRBV6-2 or TRBV6-3 and TRBJ2-4; 7 bases line up with TRBD2. V lost 2 bases to trimming and J lost 2 bases; unmatched junction nucleotides: 12. The CDR3 has 18 amino acids. Germline lookup yields CDR1 MNHEY and CDR2 SVGEGT.

The chain couples TRBV27 to TRBJ2-2, with 10 bases that match TRBD2. This CDR3 comprises 15 residues. The ends lost 8 bases at V and 5 bases at J; junction bases unmatched: 8. Germline loops: CDR1 MNHEY, CDR2 SMNVEV (reference sequence). CDR3 nucleotide sequence: TGTGCCAGCGTACGCCTAGCGGGAGAAACCGGGGAGCTGTTTTTT. Its protein is CASVRLAGETGELFF.

This chain links TRBV10-3 with TRBJ1-2; no reliable D call. This CDR3 spans 14 amino acids. The ends were cut back, 0 bases at V and 4 bases at J, with 9 bases in the middle. Germline V CDR1 and CDR2: ENHRY, SYGVKD. CDR3 coding DNA: TGTGCCATCAGTGAGTCGAAGGATACCTATGGCTACACCTTC. This encodes CAISESKDTYGYTF.

Ten or more counts support this clonotype. V is TRBV6-2 or TRBV6-3 and J is TRBJ2-2; the D is unclear. Trimming took 4 bases from V and 3 from J, leaving 9 bases between them. The CDR3 runs to 14 residues. Looked up from germline, CDR1 is MNHEY and CDR2 is SVGEGT. The CDR3 DNA sequence: TGTGCCAGCAGTTCACCCACAGACACCGGGGAGCTGTTTTTT. Its protein product is CASSSPTDTGELFF.

This clonotype was seen ten or more times. V and J are TRBV10-2 and TRBJ2-3; TRBD2 matches 13 bases. V lost 7 bases to trimming and J lost 4 bases; unmatched junction nucleotides: 11. CDR1 and CDR2 from the germline V gene are WSHSY and SAAADI. The CDR3 is 17 residues long. CDR3 protein: CASKQEGLAGEADTQYF. The CDR3 DNA sequence: TGCGCCAGCAAACAAGAAGGACTAGCGGGAGAGGCAGATACGCAGTATTTT.

This clonotype was detected many times. The V and J genes are TRBV7-9 and TRBJ2-6, with D possibly TRBD2 on 5 matching bases. The ends were cut back, 5 bases at V and 0 bases at J, with 14 bases in the middle. CDR1 is SEHNR, CDR2 FQNEAQ, per germline (reference sequence). This CDR3 is 17 amino acids long. CDR3 sequence (DNA): TGTGCCAGCAGCCGAGGGCCCCGGGTCTCTGGGGCCAACGTCCTGACTTTC. It translates to CASSRGPRVSGANVLTF. Looking up the rest from reference TRBV7-9 and TRBJ2-6 gives the full variable domain: DTGVSQNPRHKITKRGQNVTFRCDPISEHNRLYWYRQTLGQGPEFLTYFQNEAQLEKSRLLSDRFSAERPKGSFSTLEIQRTEQGDSAMYLCASSRGPRVSGANVLTFGAGSRLTVL.

This clonotype occurred many times. J is TRBJ2-2 and V is TRBV12-3 or TRBV12-4, with TRBD1 identical over 7 bases. After removal of 5 bases from V and 5 bases from J, the junction contained 2 bases not matched to a gene. The CDR3 runs 13 residues. This chain's CDR3 is CASSPTGTGELFF. Here the CDR3 DNA reads TGTGCCAGCAGTCCGACAGGGACCGGGGAGCTGTTTTTT.

This clonotype was observed many times. The chain employs TRBV7-2 and TRBJ2-2; perhaps TRBD2 as D (5 bases). V lost 3 bases and J 5 bases, leaving 10 bases between the germline ends. CDR3 length: 14 residues. The germline gives CDR1 SGHTA, CDR2 FQGNSA. CDR3 sequence (DNA): TGTGCCAGCAGCTTGAATCCGGGAACCGGGGAGCTGTTTTTT. Its translation is CASSLNPGTGELFF.